These 4 T cell receptor beta chains came from one sample sequenced in a study of control samples from healthy donors and cancer patients. Clones were sequenced by immunoSEQ multiplex PCR, and TCRdb holds only the in-frame ones, with some missing. Of under 200,000 clones in the sample, around 92% were seen once. Sequenced material: blood. These receptors all stem from a woman aged 25 to 45 in good health.

This clone has only a few counts. The chain joins TRBV15 to TRBJ2-2; the D gene is possibly TRBD1 (6 bases). V was clipped by 2 bases and J by 3 bases, with 7 bases between them. This CDR3 comprises 14 residues. Germline-derived CDR1 and CDR2 are LNHNV and YYDKDF (reference sequence). CDR3 amino acids: CATSRRQDTGELFF. In nucleotides, the CDR3 is TGTGCCACCAGCAGAAGACAGGACACCGGGGAGCTGTTTTTT.

The chain uses TRBV14 and TRBJ1-1, with TRBD1 matching over 7 bases. The CDR3 length is 14 residues. V dropped 4 bases and J dropped 1; count of bases not matched to a gene: 3. Germline V gene lookup returns CDR1 SGHDN and CDR2 FVKESK. The CDR3 here is CASSLRQGNTEAFF. The CDR3 nucleotides read TGTGCCAGCAGCCTGAGACAGGGGAACACTGAAGCTTTCTTT.

V is TRBV4-1 and J is TRBJ2-1, with a tentative D call TRBD2 (5 bases). CDR1 and CDR2 from the germline V gene are MGHRA and YSYEKL. V dropped 0 bases and J dropped 7 bases, with 10 bases sitting between them. CDR3 length: 14 amino acids. CDR3 bases: TGCGCCAGCAGCCAAGAGAGGGCTGGGAATGAGCAGTTCTTC. It specifies CASSQERAGNEQFF.

This chain connects TRBV27 to TRBJ2-7; D possibly corresponds to TRBD2 (6 bases). CDR1 MNHEY and CDR2 SMNVEV come from the germline V gene (reference sequence). V was trimmed by 0 bases and J by 3 bases, leaving 6 bases between them. The CDR3 loop spans 13 amino acids. Written as DNA, the CDR3 is TGTGCCAGCAGTTTATCCGGGGGCTACGAGCAGTACTTC. It yields the protein CASSLSGGYEQYF.